This T cell receptor beta chain was recovered during a study of blood T cell repertoires in COVID-19. Across the study: Sites across the United States, Italy and Spain contributed samples from acute and convalescent COVID-19.

The study drew participants aged about 18 to 89 years from some 24 US areas. Membership in each cohort depended on participant-reported clinical history. This clone has just one count. CDR1 and CDR2 from the germline V gene are MNHEY and SVGEGT. V dropped 5 bases and J dropped 0 bases, with 14 bases sitting between them. CDR3 length: 16 residues. Produced via immunoSEQ multiplex PCR; TCRdb's table is partial and in-frame only. The sample records 300,000 to 400,000 clones, 88% being singletons. This chain uses TRBV6-2 or TRBV6-3 with TRBJ1-3; D not resolved. The clonotype originates from a woman aged 25 to 39 with acute COVID-19. Sequencing input: PBMCs or T cells enriched from blood (not recorded which). CDR3 sequence (DNA): TGTGCCAGCAGTCCAAGCGGCGGCCGCTCTGGAAACACCATATATTTT. It specifies CASSPSGGRSGNTIYF.